The subject of this entry is one T cell receptor beta chain. Its antigen remains unknown. Compared with germline, one end of the junction differs, possibly owing to a read error. The CDR3 contains 18 residues. Germline CDR1 is SEHNR and CDR2 is FQNEAQ (reference sequence). The data are from a study of T cells in Graves' hyperthyroidism and ophthalmopathy. Researchers took RNA transcripts and amplified the TCR beta CDR3 regions from them. With the HTBI primer set, the TCR CDR3 went through a first round of RT-PCR. TCRdb re-derived calls from the multiplex PCR reads in MiXCR, one entry per CDR3 protein. The sample consists of almost 600,000 distinct CDR3 sequences, more than 45% of them appearing once. Points from the study as a whole: In blood, most of the thyroid clonotypes expanded above 0.001 were also present.

The sequence derives from a woman younger than 30 with Graves' hyperthyroidism. The gene calls are TRBV7-9 and TRBJ1-4, with a tentative D call TRBD1 (5 bases). Sequencing was performed on peripheral blood or thyroid tissue (not recorded which). CDR3 sequence (DNA): TGCGCCAGCAGCCAAGGCTACAGGTTCGAAGCGACTAATGAAAAACTGTTTTTT. Translated, it gives CASSQGYRFEATNEKLFF.